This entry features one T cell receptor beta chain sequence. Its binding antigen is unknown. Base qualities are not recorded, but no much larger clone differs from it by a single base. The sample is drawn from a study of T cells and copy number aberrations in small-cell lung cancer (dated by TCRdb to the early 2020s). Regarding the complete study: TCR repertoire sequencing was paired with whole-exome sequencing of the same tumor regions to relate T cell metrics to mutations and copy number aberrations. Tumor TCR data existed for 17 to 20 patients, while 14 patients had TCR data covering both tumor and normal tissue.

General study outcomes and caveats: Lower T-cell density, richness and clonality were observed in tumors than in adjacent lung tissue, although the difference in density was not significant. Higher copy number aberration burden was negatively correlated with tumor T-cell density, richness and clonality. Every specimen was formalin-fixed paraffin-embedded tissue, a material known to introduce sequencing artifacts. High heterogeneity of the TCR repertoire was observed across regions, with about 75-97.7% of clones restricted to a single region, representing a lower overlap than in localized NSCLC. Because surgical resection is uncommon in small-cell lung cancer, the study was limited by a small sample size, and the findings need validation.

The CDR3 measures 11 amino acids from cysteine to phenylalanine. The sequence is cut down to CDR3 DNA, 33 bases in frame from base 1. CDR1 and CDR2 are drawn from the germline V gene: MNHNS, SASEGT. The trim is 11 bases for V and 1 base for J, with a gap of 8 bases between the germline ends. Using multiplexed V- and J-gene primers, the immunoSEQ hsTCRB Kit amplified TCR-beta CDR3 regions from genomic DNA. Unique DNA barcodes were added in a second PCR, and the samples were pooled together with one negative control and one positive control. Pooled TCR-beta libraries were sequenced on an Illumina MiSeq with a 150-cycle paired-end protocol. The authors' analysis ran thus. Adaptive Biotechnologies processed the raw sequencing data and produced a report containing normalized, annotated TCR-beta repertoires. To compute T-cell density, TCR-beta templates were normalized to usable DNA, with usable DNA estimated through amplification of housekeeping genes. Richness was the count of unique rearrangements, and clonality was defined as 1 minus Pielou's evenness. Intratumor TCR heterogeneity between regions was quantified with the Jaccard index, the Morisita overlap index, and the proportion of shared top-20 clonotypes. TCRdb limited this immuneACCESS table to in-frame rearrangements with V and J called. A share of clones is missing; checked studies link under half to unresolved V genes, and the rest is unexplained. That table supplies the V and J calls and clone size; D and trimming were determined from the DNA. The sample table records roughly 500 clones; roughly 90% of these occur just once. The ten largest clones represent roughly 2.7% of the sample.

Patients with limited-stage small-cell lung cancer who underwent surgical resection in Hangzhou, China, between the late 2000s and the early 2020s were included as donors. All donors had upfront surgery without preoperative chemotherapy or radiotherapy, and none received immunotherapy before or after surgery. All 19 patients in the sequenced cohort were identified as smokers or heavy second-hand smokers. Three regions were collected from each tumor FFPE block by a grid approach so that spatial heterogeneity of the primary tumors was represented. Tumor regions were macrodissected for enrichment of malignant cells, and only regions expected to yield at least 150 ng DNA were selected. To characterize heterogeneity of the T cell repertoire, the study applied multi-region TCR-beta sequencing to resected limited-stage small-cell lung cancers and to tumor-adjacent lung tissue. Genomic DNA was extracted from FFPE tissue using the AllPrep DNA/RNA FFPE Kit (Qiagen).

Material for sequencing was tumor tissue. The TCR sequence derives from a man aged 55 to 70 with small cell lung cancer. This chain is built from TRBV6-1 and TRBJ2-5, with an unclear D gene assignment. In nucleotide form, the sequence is TGTGCCGGGTCTAGCCAAGAGACCCAGTACTTC. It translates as CAGSSQETQYF.